The T cell receptor beta chain described here comes from a study of blood T cell repertoires in COVID-19. Study context: Both acute and convalescent COVID-19 samples were obtained from the United States, Italy and Spain. Nucleic acid was either cDNA or gDNA, and it came from T cells, B-cell-depleted T cells, or PBMCs.

V lost 8 bases to trimming and J lost 1 base, with 11 bases between them. The CDR3 is 13 residues long. Original analysis: Estimates of nucleated cell counts were drawn from the amplification of reference gene primers. The table came from immunoSEQ multiplex PCR; TCRdb's copy has only in-frame clones and leaves some out. The DNA was the basis for D and trimming; V, J and clone size are from that table. Among roughly 190,000 clones listed, about 80% were seen once. This clonotype was sampled from a woman aged 45-65 years with active or convalescent COVID-19. The sequencing input was peripheral blood. The chain links TRBV12-3 or TRBV12-4 to TRBJ1-1; perhaps TRBD1 as D (5 bases). The DNA of the CDR3 is TGTGCCAGCGGTAGACAGAAGAACACTGAAGCTTTCTTT. It codes for CASGRQKNTEAFF.